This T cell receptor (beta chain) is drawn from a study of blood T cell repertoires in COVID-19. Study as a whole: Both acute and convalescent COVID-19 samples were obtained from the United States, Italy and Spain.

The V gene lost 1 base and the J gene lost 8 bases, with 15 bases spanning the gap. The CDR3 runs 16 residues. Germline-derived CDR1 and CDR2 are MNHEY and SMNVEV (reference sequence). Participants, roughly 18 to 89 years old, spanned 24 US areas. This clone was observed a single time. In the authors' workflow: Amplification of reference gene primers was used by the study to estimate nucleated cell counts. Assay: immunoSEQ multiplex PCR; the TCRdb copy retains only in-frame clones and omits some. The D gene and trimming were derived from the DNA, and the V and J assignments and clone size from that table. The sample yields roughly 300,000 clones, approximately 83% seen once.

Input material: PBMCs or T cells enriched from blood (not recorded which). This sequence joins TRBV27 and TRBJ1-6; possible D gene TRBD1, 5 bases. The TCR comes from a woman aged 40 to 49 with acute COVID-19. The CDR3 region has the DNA TGTGCCAGCAGTTTATGGCCAAGGACACGCTATTCACCCCTCCACTTT. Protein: CASSLWPRTRYSPLHF.